This T cell receptor beta chain was found in a study of Tregs in tolerant kidney transplant recipients. Study overall: Mixed chimerism was transient after nonmyeloablative marrow transplants from related graft donors.

Whole-study findings and limits: Changing PCR primers prevented nucleotide comparison between some patients' samples. Biological reproducibility was not directly addressed in this study. Antigen-driven expansion was suggested because donor-specific Tregs expanded more than all Tregs in tolerant patients.

This table comes from immunoSEQ multiplex PCR, and its TCRdb copy is limited to in-frame clones, with some not included. The sample shows roughly 80,000 clones, 98% of them seen only once. For this clone: Its antigen is undetermined.

The sequencing used CD4+ T cells from blood, collected before the transplant. The receptor comes from a human donor who received a combined kidney and bone marrow transplant.

CDR3 in amino acids: CAWSVAGTSGHNEQFF. As DNA, the CDR3 is TGTGCCTGGAGTGTCGCCGGGACTAGCGGGCACAATGAGCAGTTCTTC. The rearrangement uses TRBV30 and TRBJ2-1, with 12 bases fitting TRBD2. Per germline, CDR1 GTSNPN and CDR2 SVGIG (reference sequence). V lost 0 bases, J lost 5 bases, and 5 bases stayed unmatched. CDR3 length equals 16 residues.